The clone carrying this TCR beta chain was detected only once. Its antigen is as yet unknown. This entry belongs to a study of blood T cells in healthy people across ages. Study-wide points: Nothing was known about donor CMV status, and this possibly confounded expanded clonotype changes. It was found that TCR beta diversity correlated strongly with the percentage of naive T cells.

This CDR3 region has 9 residues. With 10 bases removed from V and 6 bases from J, the gap between germline ends came to 7 bases. Per germline, CDR1 MNHEY and CDR2 SVGEGT. Then a second PCR, running about 6 to 11 cycles, was carried out with a sample-barcoded 5' primer and a J-beta primer mix. The template-switch adaptor, which had 12 random nucleotides, put a tag on each cDNA molecule. Every sample produced at least 2.5 million CDR3-containing paired-end reads. One entry per CDR3 protein results from TCRdb running MiXCR on the 5' RACE reads. The sample gives 1,500,000 or so distinct CDR3 sequences, roughly 43% of which show up once; just over 4% is in the top ten.

The rearrangement uses TRBV6-2 or TRBV6-3 and TRBJ2-7; TRBD1 is a possible D gene (5 bases). Sequenced material: blood. This receptor was obtained from a young woman in good health. The CDR3: CATGREQYF. The DNA for the CDR3 is TGTGCCACAGGGCGCGAGCAGTACTTC.